Each of the 32 T cell receptor beta chains below was sequenced from the same sample in a study of blood T cell repertoires in COVID-19. The assay was immunoSEQ multiplex PCR, and TCRdb's table has in-frame clones only and misses some. The sample gives roughly 69,000 clones, roughly three quarters of which show up once; more than 13% is in the top ten. The sample was peripheral blood. Source of these receptors: a man in his fifties or sixties with COVID-19, enrolled during active disease.

The chain links TRBV18 to TRBJ2-7; TRBD2 might be the D (6 bases). The V and J ends lost 3 bases and 6 bases respectively, with 6 bases between them. This CDR3 is built from 11 residues. Per the germline V gene, CDR1 is KGHSH and CDR2 is LQKENI. In DNA, the CDR3 is TGTGCCAGCTCACCGGGGGGCGAGCAGTACTTC. This codes for CASSPGGEQYF.

This clone was detected only once. This chain links TRBV7-6 with TRBJ2-7; D possibly corresponds to TRBD2 (6 bases). The CDR3 sequence is 14 residues long. CDR1 and CDR2 (germline): SGHVS, FNYEAQ. The V and J ends lost 2 bases and 5 bases respectively, with 13 bases between them. Written as DNA, the CDR3 is TGTGCCAGCAGCTTATCAACTAGCCCCAACGAGCAGTACTTC. Translating it yields CASSLSTSPNEQYF.

The V and J genes are TRBV15 and TRBJ2-7, with TRBD2 as a possible D gene (6 bases). CDR1 and CDR2 (germline): LNHNV, YYDKDF (reference sequence). The CDR3 is made up of 13 amino acids. The V gene lost 3 bases and the J gene lost 7 bases, with 13 bases spanning the gap. CDR3 sequence: CATSRDGRGEQYF. As DNA, the CDR3 is TGTGCCACCAGCAGGGACGGACGGGGGGAGCAGTACTTC.

The chain recombines TRBV12-3 or TRBV12-4 with TRBJ2-1; a possible D gene is TRBD2 (5 bases). The CDR3 covers 13 residues. V was shortened by 3 bases and J by 5 bases, with 8 bases between the two germline ends. The CDR3 sequence is CASSFRRDNEQFF. Written as DNA, the CDR3 is TGTGCCAGCAGTTTTAGGCGGGACAATGAGCAGTTCTTC.

The chain recombines TRBV5-1 with TRBJ2-1; 10 bases align to TRBD2. The length of the CDR3 is 16 residues. Germline V lookup: CDR1 SGHRS, CDR2 YFSETQ. With 4 bases clipped from V and 0 bases from J, the junction kept 4 bases outside the gene matches. CDR3 amino acids: CASSMASGSSYNEQFF. CDR3 nucleotide sequence: TGCGCCAGCAGCATGGCTAGCGGGAGCTCCTACAATGAGCAGTTCTTC.

V is TRBV7-9 and J is TRBJ1-5, with D unresolved. The CDR3 length is 13 residues. Trimming shortened V by 5 bases and J by 5 bases, and 10 bases separated the two germline ends. Germline V gene data show CDR1 as SEHNR and CDR2 as FQNEAQ (reference sequence). The CDR3, as DNA: TGTGCCAGCAGCCAGTCTGAGGATCAGCCCCAGCATTTT. Translated: CASSQSEDQPQHF.

CDR3 nucleotides: TGCGCCAGCAGCCTAACAACACAGGGGAAAGGAGGTGGCTACACCTTC. Residues: CASSLTTQGKGGGYTF. The chain links TRBV5-1 to TRBJ1-2; TRBD1 aligns across 7 bases. CDR3 size: 16 residues. CDR1 is SGHRS, CDR2 YFSETQ, per germline. After removal of 4 bases from V and 7 bases from J, the junction contained 16 bases not matched to a gene. Full variable domain (missing parts from reference TRBV5-1 and TRBJ1-2): KAGVTQTPRYLIKTRGQQVTLSCSPISGHRSVSWYQQTPGQGLQFLFEYFSETQRNKGNFPGRFSGRQFSNSRSEMNVSTLELGDSALYLCASSLTTQGKGGGYTFGSGTRLTVV.

The J gene is TRBJ1-5, the V gene TRBV29-1; 9 positions match TRBD1. Germline V gene data show CDR1 as SQVTM and CDR2 as ANQGSEA. This CDR3 comprises 13 residues. V shed 8 bases, J shed 7 bases, and the junction held 9 bases outside the gene matches. CDR3 region: CSTSTGGGQPQHF. For the CDR3, the DNA is TGCAGCACCTCAACAGGGGGCGGACAGCCCCAGCATTTT.

The gene calls are TRBV5-1 and TRBJ1-1; TRBD1 might be the D (5 bases). The germline V and J ends were trimmed by 3 bases and 1 base, with 10 bases remaining between them. Germline V gene data show CDR1 as SGHRS and CDR2 as YFSETQ. This CDR3 comprises 14 residues. In nucleotides, the CDR3 is TGCGCCAGCAGCTGGAATACAGGGAACACTGAAGCTTTCTTT. Translated: CASSWNTGNTEAFF.

The rearrangement joins TRBV5-5 to TRBJ2-3; 7 bases line up with TRBD2. The CDR3 sequence is 15 residues long. The germline V gene has CDR1 SGHKS and CDR2 YYEKEE (reference sequence). With V trimmed by 1 base and J by 9 bases, 11 bases remained unmatched. The CDR3 region is CASSLRFQQGGTQYF. The CDR3 coding sequence is TGTGCCAGCAGCTTGAGGTTCCAGCAGGGAGGGACGCAGTATTTT.

This clone was observed a handful of times. This chain links TRBV12-3 or TRBV12-4 with TRBJ1-5; D is possibly TRBD1 (5 bases). This CDR3 is 13 amino acids long. With 3 bases removed from V and 7 bases from J, the gap between germline ends came to 10 bases. CDR3 protein: CASSFQAGQPQHF. The CDR3 coding sequence is TGTGCCAGCAGTTTTCAGGCAGGGCAGCCCCAGCATTTT.

This chain uses TRBV3-1 (or the pseudogene TRBV3-2) with TRBJ2-5, with TRBD2 matching 7 bases. Germline CDR1 LGHDT, CDR2 YNNKEL (reference sequence). The CDR3 is made up of 14 amino acids. J lost 3 bases, V lost 3 bases, and 4 bases had no gene match. CDR3 in amino acids: CASSHRAGEETQYF. Written as DNA, the CDR3 is TGTGCCAGCAGCCATAGGGCGGGAGAAGAGACCCAGTACTTC.

The chain couples TRBV7-9 to TRBJ1-6; maybe TRBD1 (6 bases). CDR3 length: 14 amino acids. Trimming pared 2 bases from V and 8 bases from J, leaving 10 bases between. CDR1 SEHNR and CDR2 FQNEAQ come from the germline V gene (reference sequence). Here the CDR3 reads CASSLTRGDSPLHF. For the CDR3, the DNA is TGTGCCAGCAGCTTAACCAGGGGAGATTCACCCCTCCACTTT.

This clone was counted between two and nine times. The chain combines TRBV28 with TRBJ2-7; 9 positions agree with TRBD1. CDR3 size: 18 residues. Trimming removed 2 bases from V and 5 bases from J; junction bases left unmatched: 16. Looked up from germline, CDR1 is MDHEN and CDR2 is SYDVKM. The CDR3 spells CASSLLWRGTGRFHEQYF. In DNA form, the CDR3 reads TGTGCCAGCAGTTTACTTTGGCGAGGGACAGGGAGGTTCCACGAGCAGTACTTC.

This chain connects TRBV24-1 to TRBJ1-1, with D possibly matching TRBD1 (6 bases). Germline V gene lookup returns CDR1 KGHDR and CDR2 SFDVKD. Deletions cut 3 bases from V and 5 bases from J, with 12 bases between. The CDR3 loop spans 14 amino acids. CDR3 nucleotide sequence: TGTGCCACCAGTGATACCCGGCAGGGGACTGAAGCTTTCTTT. Its translation: CATSDTRQGTEAFF.

This clone showed up just a few times. This chain links TRBV28 with TRBJ1-5; TRBD1 is a possible D gene (6 bases). CDR1 is MDHEN and CDR2 is SYDVKM in the germline V gene. Trimming removed 2 bases at V and 7 bases at J, with 18 bases between. The CDR3 sequence is 16 residues long. The CDR3 DNA reads TGTGCCAGCAGTTTAGGGGGCGCGGGCCCTGAGCAGCCCCAGCATTTT. It translates to CASSLGGAGPEQPQHF.

This clone was seen only once. V and J are TRBV30 and TRBJ2-3; D is ambiguous. CDR3 length equals 14 residues. Germline V gene sequence: CDR1 GTSNPN, CDR2 SVGIG (reference sequence). V was cut by 0 bases and J by 1 base, with 8 bases left in between. The CDR3 reads CAWSVRAGTDTQYF. DNA of the CDR3: TGTGCCTGGAGTGTTCGCGCCGGCACAGATACGCAGTATTTT.

V is TRBV6-5 and J is TRBJ1-5; D is possibly TRBD1 (5 bases). The germline gives CDR1 MNHEY, CDR2 SVGAGI. The CDR3 is 13 amino acids. The ends were cut back, 2 bases at V and 9 bases at J, with 11 bases in the middle. The CDR3 reads CASSYPGGGPQHF. The DNA for the CDR3 is TGTGCCAGCAGTTACCCCGGGGGAGGGCCCCAGCATTTT.

The gene calls are TRBV28 and TRBJ1-4, with no clear D. Germline CDR1 MDHEN, CDR2 SYDVKM. The CDR3 extends over 13 amino acids. V gave up 6 bases and J gave up 3 bases, with 8 bases separating them. This CDR3 reads CASSYSSNEKLFF. The CDR3 nucleotides are TGTGCCAGCAGCTATAGTTCTAATGAAAAACTGTTTTTT.

V usage is TRBV5-1 and J usage is TRBJ2-3; a possible D gene is TRBD2 (5 bases). The V gene lost 0 bases and the J gene lost 4 bases, with 12 bases spanning the gap. Looked up from germline, CDR1 is SGHRS and CDR2 is YFSETQ. The CDR3 runs to 15 residues. For the CDR3, the DNA is TGCGCCAGCAGCTTGGTCGATATGAGGGCAGATACGCAGTATTTT. It yields the protein CASSLVDMRADTQYF.

The V call is TRBV6-1, the J call TRBJ2-7, with TRBD1 matching over 9 bases. The germline CDR1 and CDR2 sequences are MNHNS and SASEGT. The CDR3 spans 14 residues. The J segment lost 3 bases and the V segment lost 5 bases, leaving 5 bases of the junction unmatched. As DNA, the CDR3 is TGTGCCAGCAGTACAGGACAGGGGTTCTACGAGCAGTACTTC. Protein: CASSTGQGFYEQYF.

This clone was counted a single time. CDR3 sequence: CASSLPSGRYRETQYF. The CDR3 DNA follows: TGTGCCAGCAGCTTACCTAGCGGGAGGTATAGGGAGACCCAGTACTTC. This sequence joins TRBV11-3 and TRBJ2-5; 11 positions match TRBD2. Germline assignment: CDR1 SGHNT and CDR2 YENEEA. The CDR3 is 16 amino acids. With V trimmed by 2 bases and J by 5 bases, 7 bases remained unmatched.

The V gene is TRBV3-1 (or the pseudogene TRBV3-2), the J gene TRBJ2-2; TRBD1 might be the D (6 bases). V lost 6 bases and J 6 bases, leaving 11 bases between the germline ends. The CDR3 extends over 13 amino acids. Germline V gene sequence: CDR1 LGHDT, CDR2 YNNKEL (reference sequence). The CDR3 sequence is CASRGQGAGELFF. The CDR3 DNA sequence: TGTGCCAGCAGGGGACAAGGGGCCGGGGAGCTGTTTTTT.

The count of this clone is one. This sequence joins TRBV9 and TRBJ2-3; the match to TRBD2 covers 12 bases. Germline CDR1 is SGDLS and CDR2 is YYNGEE. Trimming took 3 bases from V and 1 from J; bases not matched to a gene: 3. This CDR3 has 16 residues. The CDR3 sequence: CASSAGLAGRTDTQYF. The CDR3 region has the DNA TGTGCCAGCAGCGCCGGACTAGCGGGGCGCACAGATACGCAGTATTTT. Looking up the rest from reference TRBV9 and TRBJ2-3 gives the full variable domain: DSGVTQTPKHLITATGQRVTLRCSPRSGDLSVYWYQQSLDQGLQFLIQYYNGEERAKGNILERFSAQQFPDLHSELNLSSLELGDSALYFCASSAGLAGRTDTQYFGPGTRLTVL.

The chain couples TRBV6-5 to TRBJ2-2; maybe TRBD2 (7 bases). The CDR3 length is 13 residues. Looked up from germline, CDR1 is MNHEY and CDR2 is SVGAGI. The ends were cut back, 11 bases at V and 7 bases at J, with 17 bases in the middle. CDR3 bases: TGTGCCGAGGGGGGAGGGTGGATCGGGGAGCTGTTTTTT. Translated, it gives CAEGGGWIGELFF.

This sequence joins TRBV10-2 and TRBJ1-2, with D tentatively TRBD1 (5 bases). Germline CDR1 reads WSHSY; CDR2 reads SAAADI. This CDR3 has 15 residues. With 2 bases removed from V and 2 bases from J, the gap between germline ends came to 12 bases. The CDR3 spells CASSEGGRGNYGYTF. In nucleotides, the CDR3 is TGCGCCAGCAGTGAGGGGGGGAGGGGAAACTATGGCTACACCTTC.

The sample holds one count of this clone. The chain is built from TRBV7-9 and TRBJ1-4; D gene ambiguous. V gave up 3 bases and J gave up 9 bases, with 8 bases separating them. Germline V lookup: CDR1 SEHNR, CDR2 FQNEAQ (reference sequence). The CDR3 covers 12 residues. CDR3 loop: CASSFGTKKLFF. CDR3 DNA: TGTGCCAGCAGCTTCGGTACGAAAAAACTGTTTTTT.

The table lists this clone with a count of one. The chain has TRBV11-2 and TRBJ2-1; possibly TRBD2 for D (6 bases). The V and J ends lost 2 bases and 5 bases respectively, with 10 bases between them. The length of the CDR3 is 14 residues. Germline V gene sequence: CDR1 SGHAT, CDR2 FQNNGV. In DNA, the CDR3 is TGTGCCAGCAGCTTACGACGCGGGAACAATGAGCAGTTCTTC. Its translation: CASSLRRGNNEQFF.

This clone was recorded once. The chain couples TRBV5-1 to TRBJ2-1, with 8 bases matching TRBD2. Per germline, CDR1 SGHRS and CDR2 YFSETQ. The CDR3 is 15 amino acids. Germline trimming cut 5 bases from V and 6 bases from J; bases unmatched to any gene: 10. The CDR3 spells CASSTGTSVSNEQFF. The CDR3 DNA is TGCGCCAGCAGTACCGGGACTAGTGTGTCCAATGAGCAGTTCTTC.

This sequence joins TRBV3-1 (or the pseudogene TRBV3-2) and TRBJ1-2; TRBD1 agrees at 12 bases. Trimming took 5 bases from V and 7 from J; bases not matched to a gene: 5. Germline assignment: CDR1 LGHDT and CDR2 YNNKEL (reference sequence). This CDR3 spans 14 amino acids. In DNA, the CDR3 is TGTGCCAGCAGCTCGGGACAGGGGGCACTTGGCTACACCTTC. Amino acid sequence: CASSSGQGALGYTF.

The CDR3 DNA follows: TGTGCCAGCGCATTGAGCGGGGGGGTTACAGATACGCAGTATTTT. Protein: CASALSGGVTDTQYF. The chain employs TRBV6-5 and TRBJ2-3; 10 nucleotides match TRBD2. The germline CDR1 and CDR2 sequences are MNHEY and SVGAGI. J lost 3 bases, V lost 8 bases, and 8 bases had no gene match. The CDR3 covers 15 residues.

V usage is TRBV11-2 and J usage is TRBJ2-5, with D maybe TRBD1 (7 bases). V was shortened by 5 bases and J by 5 bases, with 18 bases between the two germline ends. CDR3 length equals 15 residues. From germline, CDR1 is SGHAT and CDR2 FQNNGV. This CDR3 reads CASSPEQGRKETQYF. CDR3 DNA sequence: TGTGCCAGCAGCCCGGAACAGGGGAGGAAGGAGACCCAGTACTTC.